Listed below are T cell receptor beta chains from one sample, sequenced in a study of monozygotic twins with inflammatory bowel disease. TCRdb re-called the 5' RACE reads; every CDR3 protein appears as one record, without DNA. The sample's table shows about 200,000 distinct CDR3 sequences. The sample was blood. The receptors were gathered from a human donor with ulcerative colitis or Crohn's disease, or a healthy co-twin of an affected twin (not recorded which). The CDR3 runs from the conserved cysteine through the conserved F or W.

v_call	j_call	cdr3_aa
TRBV5-1	TRBJ2-3	CATEIQSGDSTDTQYF
TRBV5-1	TRBJ2-2	CASSGLAGGPGELFF
TRBV11-2	TRBJ2-7	CASSLGTGLGEQYF
TRBV12-3/TRBV12-4	TRBJ1-5	CASRETGLRQPQHF
TRBV10-3	TRBJ1-1	CAISELPLNTEAFF
TRBV20-1	TRBJ2-1	CSARRGGPYNEQFF
TRBV4-2	TRBJ1-6	CASSQDRLGQGYSPLHF
TRBV6-1	TRBJ1-6	CASSTGRLNSPLHF
TRBV6-1	TRBJ1-2	CASRDIKTVHGYTF
TRBV7-9	TRBJ1-1	CASSLAQGETEAFF
TRBV7-2	TRBJ2-2	CASSFSSGRAGGELFF
TRBV3-1	TRBJ2-5	CASSHRPEETQYF
TRBV7-2	TRBJ2-4	CASSLDGPKNIQYF
TRBV18	TRBJ2-5	CASSPLRAETQYF
TRBV7-2	TRBJ2-7	CASSLNVWGEQYF
TRBV7-2	TRBJ1-2	CASSEITASGYTF
TRBV2	TRBJ2-1	CASSDRTGGREQFF
TRBV5-6	TRBJ2-1	CASSSGLVLAYEQFF
TRBV20-1	TRBJ1-4	CSARGRVGEKLFF
TRBV12-3/TRBV12-4	TRBJ2-2	CASSSWGSGGRNTGELFF
TRBV6-2/TRBV6-3	TRBJ2-4	CASSVAGTLAKNIQYF
TRBV9	TRBJ2-5	CASSVFGQETQYF
TRBV30	TRBJ2-7	CAWSVQGYEQYF
TRBV19	TRBJ2-1	CASSIEGGYANEQFF
TRBV6-1	TRBJ2-7	CASSEGQSFYEQYF
TRBV7-8	TRBJ1-6	CASSVTGTANSPLHF
TRBV10-3	TRBJ2-7	CAIRLAESSYEQYF
TRBV30	TRBJ2-3	CAWNPTAGGADTQYF
TRBV20-1	TRBJ2-2	CSASRGANTGELFF
TRBV7-6	TRBJ2-7	CASSLDRDRVSYEQYF
TRBV7-2	TRBJ2-7	CASSSILGRGGYEQYF
TRBV7-9	TRBJ2-5	CASSVDSPRGGTQYF
TRBV27	TRBJ2-3	CASSFEGRFYTDTQYF
TRBV5-4	TRBJ1-2	CASSRQGGYTF
TRBV11-2	TRBJ1-2	CASSLHRGNYGYTF
TRBV7-9	TRBJ2-2	CASSPGGMNTGELFF
TRBV20-1	TRBJ2-1	CSAPQDRGAEGQFF
TRBV12-3/TRBV12-4	TRBJ2-1	CASSPSSHEQFF
TRBV5-1	TRBJ2-7	CASSFHFGTAFYEQYF
TRBV5-4	TRBJ2-5	CASSLKSWALSGGTLGETQYF
TRBV5-1	TRBJ2-1	CASSETTGVIGNEQFF
TRBV7-2	TRBJ2-7	CASSSYYEQYF